These T cell receptor beta chains were read from a single sample in a study of beta chain features in type 1 diabetes. Sequencing used immunoSEQ multiplex PCR; TCRdb keeps in-frame clones, though not all of them. The table has around 160,000 clones, more than 60% seen once. Sequencing used naive CD4+ T cells from blood. The receptor source for this set is a man aged 30 to 39 with type 1 diabetes. Each CDR3 is given with its conserved first and last residue. For some rows the clone size is stated as once, few or many, or as a class when expanded; others skip it.

V gene	J gene	clone size	CDR3 protein
TRBV25-1	TRBJ1-1	NA	CASLSTGGRAFF
TRBV7-9	TRBJ2-5	NA	CASSLAFIQETQYF
TRBV10-3	TRBJ2-5	few	CAIAGTATQETQYF
TRBV28	TRBJ2-3	NA	CASSQTPTRDTQYF
TRBV18	TRBJ2-1	once	CASSPPLTGERNEQFF
TRBV30	TRBJ1-5	NA	CASAPGSNQPQHF
TRBV4-1	TRBJ2-3	NA	CASSHDGQADTQYF
TRBV11-2	TRBJ1-1	NA	CASSEGWNTEAFF
TRBV30	TRBJ1-1	NA	CAWSGQGLGVWAFF
TRBV5-1	TRBJ2-7	few	CASSRQEMGDEQYF
TRBV27	TRBJ2-5	NA	CASRAGANGTQYF
TRBV25-1	TRBJ2-5	NA	CASSPRGRGTQETQYF
TRBV7-9	TRBJ2-4	NA	CASSQGGNIQYF
TRBV30	TRBJ1-1	NA	CAWIGQGFSTEAFF
TRBV7-9	TRBJ2-7	once	CASRQTTGGSHEQYF
TRBV9	TRBJ1-6	NA	CASSVQGSTYNSPLHF
TRBV29-1	TRBJ2-1	few	CSVPSGTATMKQFF
TRBV10-3	TRBJ2-7	NA	CAISDGTAYEQYF
TRBV13	TRBJ2-5	NA	CASSPGGRLQETQYF
TRBV29-1	TRBJ1-1	few	CSVQQGAALEAFF
TRBV30	TRBJ1-1	NA	CAWSPQVNTEAFF
TRBV7-2	TRBJ2-5	NA	CASSARRDSKHQETQYF
TRBV7-2	TRBJ2-1	NA	CASSLAQGSYNEQFF
TRBV29-1	TRBJ2-7	NA	CSVELAGGRYEQYF
TRBV7-2	TRBJ2-7	NA	CASSLDRSVEQYF
TRBV7-6	TRBJ1-5	once	CASSLAEAGSSQPQHF
TRBV30	TRBJ2-3	NA	CAWKASTDTQYF
TRBV9	TRBJ2-5	NA	CASSPKSGTNQETQYF
TRBV30	TRBJ2-5	few	CAWSVGLQTQYF
TRBV9	TRBJ1-1	NA	CASSVGVLMVQNTEAFF
TRBV6-5	TRBJ2-3	NA	CASSYSGGSGTDTQYF
TRBV7-2	TRBJ2-7	few	CASSFLSSYEQYF
TRBV29-1	TRBJ1-2	NA	CSVSYRTYGYTF
TRBV7-9	TRBJ1-1	NA	CASQTAEGNTEAFF
TRBV18	TRBJ2-5	NA	CASSLSPLETQYF
TRBV27	TRBJ2-7	NA	CASSRDRGYEQYF
TRBV29-1	TRBJ2-7	NA	CSVEGGPTGIYEQYF
TRBV5-6	TRBJ2-4	once	CASSLSPVAKNIQYF
TRBV7-9	TRBJ1-2	NA	CASSTADRGNYGYTF
TRBV29-1	TRBJ1-2	NA	CSAGPTANYGYTF
TRBV13	TRBJ2-2	NA	CASSLMAGYTGELFF
TRBV27	TRBJ1-2	NA	CASSLLPGGGGYTF
TRBV10-3	TRBJ1-1	NA	CAIRMDTEAFF
TRBV6-5	TRBJ2-1	NA	CASKDTYNEQFF
TRBV7-2	TRBJ2-5	NA	CASSPASRETQYF
TRBV6-6	TRBJ2-7	NA	CASSYPDSGDEQYF
TRBV7-9	TRBJ2-5	once	CASRPMDRIEETQYF
TRBV20-1	TRBJ2-3	NA	CSSLGEDTQYF